The source of this T cell receptor (beta chain) is a study of T cells in Graves' hyperthyroidism and ophthalmopathy. RNA transcripts were the template for amplifying TCR beta CDR3 regions. HTBI primers were used for first-round RT-PCR of the TCR CDR3. TCRdb passed the multiplex PCR reads through MiXCR, listing each CDR3 protein once. The profile shows some 690,000 distinct CDR3 sequences, 15% to 20% of them singletons. This CDR3 contains 16 residues. The V gene lost 1 base and the J gene lost 8 bases, with 18 bases spanning the gap. Per germline, CDR1 SGHVS and CDR2 FNYEAQ. This clonotype was picked up a small number of times.

The sample was blood. V gene TRBV7-6 combines with J gene TRBJ2-1; TRBD1 is a possible D gene (5 bases). The sequence came from a man over 45 with Graves' hyperthyroidism. The CDR3: CASSLEQASQGDEQFF. For the CDR3, the DNA is TGTGCCAGCAGCTTAGAACAGGCCTCCCAAGGTGATGAGCAGTTCTTC.